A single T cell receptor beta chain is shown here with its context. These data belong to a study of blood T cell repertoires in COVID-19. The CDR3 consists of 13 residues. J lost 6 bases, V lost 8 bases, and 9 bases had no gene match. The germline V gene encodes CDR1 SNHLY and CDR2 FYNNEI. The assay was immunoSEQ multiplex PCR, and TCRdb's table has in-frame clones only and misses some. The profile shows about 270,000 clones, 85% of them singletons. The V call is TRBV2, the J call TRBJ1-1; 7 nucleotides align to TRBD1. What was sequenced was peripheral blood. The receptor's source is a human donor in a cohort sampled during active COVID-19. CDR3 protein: CASLGQPIAEAFF. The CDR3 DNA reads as TGTGCCAGCCTGGGACAGCCGATCGCTGAAGCTTTCTTT. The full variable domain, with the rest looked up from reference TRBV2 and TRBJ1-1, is EPEVTQTPSHQVTQMGQEVILRCVPISNHLYFYWYRQILGQKVEFLVSFYNNEISEKSEIFDDQFSVERPDGSNFTLKIRSTKLEDSAMYFCASLGQPIAEAFFGQGTRLTVV.